These T cell receptor beta chains were read from a single sample in a study of cytotoxic CD8 clonotypes in ibrutinib-treated CLL. The protocol was immunoSEQ multiplex PCR, while the TCRdb copy is restricted to in-frame clones and leaves out a portion. The table includes 76,000 or so clones, less than 90% detected once. The starting material was PBMCs, obtained after 24 months of ibrutinib treatment. The source is a human donor with chronic lymphocytic leukemia. CDR3s leave out the opening cysteine and the closing phenylalanine or tryptophan. The order of the fields is CDR3 protein, J gene, V gene.

ASSLWRQETQY	TRBJ2-5	TRBV7-2
ASSFYLGTNTGELF	TRBJ2-2	TRBV5-4
ASTPTGTGLTGANVLT	TRBJ2-6	TRBV19
ASSLASAGPGELF	TRBJ2-2	TRBV7-6
ASNHPRGGRDEQY	TRBJ2-7	TRBV28
ASSLAGTDTDTQY	TRBJ2-3	TRBV27
ASSPYSGSSYNEQF	TRBJ2-1	TRBV7-2
ASSLEDTIGGETQY	TRBJ2-5	TRBV11-2
ASSASGASSYNEQF	TRBJ2-1	TRBV9
ASSLGLGHTYEQY	TRBJ2-7	TRBV5-5
ASSPQNREQY	TRBJ2-7	TRBV7-9
ASSPQEGQGTFYGYT	TRBJ1-2	TRBV7-6
ASSYSRRTGELF	TRBJ2-2	TRBV6-5
ATSRDQAAATNEKLF	TRBJ1-4	TRBV15
ASKRLAGEQF	TRBJ2-1	TRBV7-9
ASSLARDSYEQY	TRBJ2-7	TRBV7-9
ASRRLLGPPGGVNTQY	TRBJ2-3	TRBV27
ASSPRDVVTEAF	TRBJ1-1	TRBV7-9
ASRQGPNTGELF	TRBJ2-2	TRBV6-1
ASSLRTSYWGETQY	TRBJ2-5	TRBV5-8
ASSQTGGSAAGELF	TRBJ2-2	TRBV4-1
ASSPGLLGEQETQY	TRBJ2-5	TRBV7-9
ATSRVLAGGYNEQF	TRBJ2-1	TRBV15
ASSFGLETQY	TRBJ2-5	TRBV5-1
ASSQGTGETQY	TRBJ2-5	TRBV7-5
ASSLGPSRGYEQY	TRBJ2-7	TRBV13
ASSQVLDSLYNEQF	TRBJ2-1	TRBV4-3
ATSREAGSSGNTIY	TRBJ1-3	TRBV15
ASTTGGYYNEQF	TRBJ2-1	TRBV19
ATRFQETQY	TRBJ2-5	TRBV15
ASSELGGLYEQY	TRBJ2-7	TRBV6-1
ASSSVWEGRYGYT	TRBJ1-2	TRBV28
ASSLGAGFSYEQY	TRBJ2-7	TRBV7-2
ASSPRGPGNTIY	TRBJ1-3	TRBV5-6
ASRTGSSYNEQF	TRBJ2-1	TRBV7-9
ASSLNSGTDTQY	TRBJ2-3	TRBV2
ARSLRQRNGNEQF	TRBJ2-1	TRBV7-5
AWLPWGRTRGYT	TRBJ1-2	TRBV30
ASSGARGNEKLF	TRBJ1-4	TRBV2
ASSRGGAEETQY	TRBJ2-5	TRBV19
ASSLGRATNEKLF	TRBJ1-4	TRBV7-6
ASSLGLALTYEQY	TRBJ2-7	TRBV7-2
ASTPGEGYEQY	TRBJ2-7	TRBV10-2
ASTTDRGLYTGELF	TRBJ2-2	TRBV27
ASSEAYTYEQY	TRBJ2-7	TRBV6-4